The 14 T cell receptor beta chains given below trace back to one sample, sequenced in a study of blood T cell repertoires in COVID-19. Some clones are missing from TCRdb's copy, which holds only in-frame ones; the method was immunoSEQ multiplex PCR. The repertoire holds 55,000 to 80,000 clones, with 80% to 85% as singletons. The sample taken for sequencing was peripheral blood. Receptors were obtained from a human donor in a cohort sampled during active COVID-19.

The CDR3 DNA sequence: TGTGCCTGGAGTGCGGGACTAGCGGGAAATGAGCAGTTCTTC. Protein product: CAWSAGLAGNEQFF. The rearrangement joins TRBV30 to TRBJ2-1, with 13 nucleotides matching TRBD2. Germline V gives CDR1 GTSNPN, CDR2 SVGIG (reference sequence). CDR3 length: 14 residues. V shed 1 base, J shed 7 bases, and the junction held 1 base outside the gene matches.

This clone was seen a single time. The J gene is TRBJ2-1, the V gene TRBV6-5, with a weak D call TRBD1 (6 bases). The V gene's germline CDR1 is MNHEY and CDR2 SVGAGI. The CDR3 spans 13 residues. V was shortened by 5 bases and J by 4 bases, with 9 bases between the two germline ends. CDR3 protein: CASSHQGYNEQFF. The CDR3 DNA reads TGTGCCAGCAGTCACCAGGGGTACAATGAGCAGTTCTTC.

The genes are TRBV27 and TRBJ2-7, with 8 bases matching TRBD2. This CDR3 spans 16 amino acids. CDR1 MNHEY and CDR2 SMNVEV come from the germline V gene (reference sequence). V shed 5 bases and J 5 bases; nucleotides not matched to a gene: 14. The CDR3 DNA is TGTGCCAGCAGTCCCTATGGGAGCGGGAGTCCCCACGAGCAGTACTTC. It codes for CASSPYGSGSPHEQYF.

This clone was seen only once. V is TRBV28 and J is TRBJ2-7, with D possibly matching TRBD2 (5 bases). The CDR3 contains 13 residues. Looked up from germline, CDR1 is MDHEN and CDR2 is SYDVKM. V was clipped by 2 bases and J by 3 bases, with 8 bases between them. In nucleotides, the CDR3 is TGTGCCAGCAGTTTAGGACGGGACTACGAGCAGTACTTC. It codes for CASSLGRDYEQYF. The whole variable domain, filled in from reference TRBV28 and TRBJ2-7, reads DVKVTQSSRYLVKRTGEKVFLECVQDMDHENMFWYRQDPGLGLRLIYFSYDVKMKEKGDIPEGYSVSREKKERFSLILESASTNQTSMYLCASSLGRDYEQYFGPGTRLTVT.

The chain links TRBV7-2 to TRBJ1-3, with D possibly matching TRBD1 (6 bases). Trimming pared 0 bases from V and 4 bases from J, leaving 13 bases between. The CDR3 covers 16 residues. The V gene's germline CDR1 is SGHTA and CDR2 FQGNSA. Written as DNA, the CDR3 is TGTGCCAGCAGCTTAGCGGGTCAGGGGACAGGAAACACCATATATTTT. It encodes CASSLAGQGTGNTIYF.

The J gene is TRBJ2-1, the V gene TRBV10-1; D is unclear. The germline V gene has CDR1 WNHNN and CDR2 SYGVQD (reference sequence). Trimming cost V 11 bases and J 8 bases, with 13 bases left between them. The CDR3 spans 11 residues. CDR3 DNA sequence: TGCGCCGGCGTGGTAGGAGATGAGCAGTTCTTC. Translation: CAGVVGDEQFF.

The rearrangement links TRBV15 to TRBJ2-3; unclear D gene. This CDR3 spans 16 amino acids. V lost 0 bases to trimming and J lost 1 base, with 11 bases between them. Germline CDR1 reads LNHNV; CDR2 reads YYDKDF (reference sequence). CDR3 protein: CATSRDLERGTDTQYF. CDR3 coding DNA: TGTGCCACCAGCAGAGACCTAGAGCGAGGCACAGATACGCAGTATTTT. Full variable domain (rest looked up from reference TRBV15 and TRBJ2-3): DAMVIQNPRYQVTQFGKPVTLSCSQTLNHNVMYWYQQKSSQAPKLLFHYYDKDFNNEADTPDNFQSRRPNTSFCFLDIRSPGLGDTAMYLCATSRDLERGTDTQYFGPGTRLTVL.

V usage is TRBV9 and J usage is TRBJ1-1; no reliable D call. Germline V gene lookup returns CDR1 SGDLS and CDR2 YYNGEE. The CDR3 has 15 residues. V was trimmed by 0 bases and J by 4 bases, leaving 13 bases between them. The CDR3 nucleotides read TGTGCCAGCAGCGTAGCTTCGAGAGGATTCACTGAAGCTTTCTTT. Residues: CASSVASRGFTEAFF.

The chain recombines TRBV18 with TRBJ2-1; 8 bases align to TRBD2. V trimming: 3 bases; J trimming: 3 bases; junction bases outside the gene matches: 4. The CDR3 consists of 15 residues. Looked up from germline, CDR1 is KGHSH and CDR2 is LQKENI. CDR3 region: CASSPLAGRYNEQFF. CDR3 in DNA: TGTGCCAGCTCACCTCTAGCGGGCCGCTACAATGAGCAGTTCTTC.

V is TRBV28 and J is TRBJ2-7; possible D gene TRBD2, 6 bases. The CDR3 loop spans 15 amino acids. Trimming removed 2 bases at V and 5 bases at J, with 16 bases between. Germline V lookup: CDR1 MDHEN, CDR2 SYDVKM. CDR3 bases: TGTGCCAGCAGTTTAGGGGGAGGCCCGGGGAACGAGCAGTACTTC. This translates into CASSLGGGPGNEQYF. Using reference TRBV28 and TRBJ2-7 for the parts outside the CDR3, the full variable domain is DVKVTQSSRYLVKRTGEKVFLECVQDMDHENMFWYRQDPGLGLRLIYFSYDVKMKEKGDIPEGYSVSREKKERFSLILESASTNQTSMYLCASSLGGGPGNEQYFGPGTRLTVT.

The V and J genes are TRBV4-3 and TRBJ2-2; a possible D gene is TRBD1 (6 bases). The V end was cut by 0 bases, the J end by 2 bases, with 19 bases between. Germline assignment: CDR1 LGHNA and CDR2 YSLEER. The CDR3 covers 19 residues. Here the CDR3 DNA reads TGCGCCAGCAGCCAAGATATTTGGGTGCCGGGACAAAACACCGGGGAGCTGTTTTTT. This gives the protein CASSQDIWVPGQNTGELFF.

This clone was observed many times. The chain has TRBV5-1 and TRBJ2-7; D possibly corresponds to TRBD2 (5 bases). The germline V and J ends were trimmed by 3 bases and 0 bases, with 10 bases remaining between them. Germline CDR1 and CDR2: SGHRS and YFSETQ. CDR3 length: 14 residues. The CDR3 here is CASSYGIDSYEQYF. The DNA for the CDR3 is TGCGCCAGCAGCTACGGGATCGACTCCTACGAGCAGTACTTC.

This chain connects TRBV7-9 to TRBJ2-3; 8 bases fit TRBD2. The CDR3 is 16 residues long. After removal of 5 bases from V and 5 bases from J, the junction contained 12 bases not matched to a gene. Looked up from germline, CDR1 is SEHNR and CDR2 is FQNEAQ (reference sequence). The DNA of the CDR3 is TGTGCCAGCAGCCCCTCCTGGCGGGAGGCCCTAGATACGCAGTATTTT. This encodes CASSPSWREALDTQYF.

This chain uses TRBV28 with TRBJ2-5, with D unclear. Between the trimmed V and J ends, which lost 6 bases and 1 base, there was a span of 12 bases. This CDR3 has 14 amino acids. Germline V CDR1 and CDR2: MDHEN, SYDVKM. CDR3 sequence (DNA): TGTGCCAGCAGCGACTCCACGGGCCAAGAGACCCAGTACTTC. Its protein is CASSDSTGQETQYF.